This T cell receptor beta chain was observed in a study of blood T cell repertoires in COVID-19. CDR1 is MGHDK and CDR2 is SYGVNS in the germline V gene. V was shortened by 10 bases and J by 5 bases, with 20 bases between the two germline ends. The CDR3 consists of 14 residues. TCRdb keeps only in-frame clones here, not all; method: immunoSEQ multiplex PCR. The sample includes fewer than 200,000 clones, approximately 82% seen only once; the top ten take less than 5.5%. The sample taken for sequencing was PBMCs or T cells enriched from blood (not recorded which). The rearrangement links TRBV25-1 to TRBJ1-1, with D perhaps TRBD1 (6 bases). The receptor comes from a woman aged 55-69 years with acute COVID-19. The CDR3 is CANNEGDLPTEAFF. The CDR3 bases are TGTGCCAACAACGAGGGGGACCTCCCAACTGAAGCTTTCTTT.